These 27 T cell receptor beta chains originate from one sample sequenced in a study of T cell responses to AZD1222 COVID-19 vaccine. This table comes from immunoSEQ multiplex PCR, and its TCRdb copy is limited to in-frame clones, with some not included. The data show around 140,000 clones, around nine tenths seen once. Specimen: peripheral blood, collected on day 0 of AZD1222 vaccination. The receptors shown here come from an adult in good health.

This chain uses TRBV12-3 or TRBV12-4 with TRBJ2-2; no clear D gene. The V end was cut by 2 bases, the J end by 6 bases, with 4 bases between. This CDR3 comprises 12 residues. The CDR3 here is CASSLQAGELFF. CDR3 bases: TGTGCCAGCAGTTTACAGGCCGGGGAGCTGTTTTTT.

The rearrangement uses TRBV4-1 and TRBJ1-4; TRBD1 might be the D (5 bases). From germline, CDR1 is MGHRA and CDR2 YSYEKL. The CDR3 runs to 15 residues. The ends were cut back, 4 bases at V and 1 base at J, with 10 bases in the middle. CDR3 protein: CASSLRQLTNEKLFF. CDR3 DNA sequence: TGCGCCAGCAGCCTCCGACAGCTAACTAATGAAAAACTGTTTTTT.

This chain uses TRBV6-5 with TRBJ2-7, with TRBD1 identical over 8 bases. There are 15 residues in the CDR3. V lost 5 bases, J lost 4 bases, and 10 bases stayed unmatched. Looked up from germline, CDR1 is MNHEY and CDR2 is SVGAGI. CDR3 nucleotides: TGTGCCAGCAGTATCCGGACAGGGACTGAGTACGAGCAGTACTTC. This gives the protein CASSIRTGTEYEQYF.

V gene TRBV7-8 combines with J gene TRBJ1-1, with D possibly matching TRBD1 (5 bases). The CDR3 has 15 residues. CDR1 is SGHVS, CDR2 FQNEAQ, per germline. The V gene lost 5 bases and the J gene lost 4 bases, with 17 bases spanning the gap. CDR3 loop: CASSLGAPGSTEAFF. For the CDR3, the DNA is TGTGCCAGCAGCCTCGGGGCCCCGGGGAGCACTGAAGCTTTCTTT.

The chain combines TRBV5-1 with TRBJ1-2, with TRBD1 identical over 10 bases. Unmatched junction bases numbered 7, after V lost 4 bases and J lost 4 bases. There are 15 residues in the CDR3. From germline, CDR1 is SGHRS and CDR2 YFSETQ. CDR3: CASSVRQGASYGYTF. In DNA form, the CDR3 reads TGCGCCAGCAGCGTAAGACAGGGGGCTTCCTATGGCTACACCTTC.

This chain links TRBV5-1 with TRBJ1-2; D is ambiguous. This CDR3 contains 15 residues. Looked up from germline, CDR1 is SGHRS and CDR2 is YFSETQ. V was clipped by 4 bases and J by 0 bases, with 13 bases between them. CDR3 bases: TGCGCCAGCAGCCCCCTCCAGGCCGCTAACTATGGCTACACCTTC. Its translation: CASSPLQAANYGYTF.

This sequence joins TRBV4-2 and TRBJ1-3; D gene ambiguous. Germline CDR1 is LGHNA and CDR2 is YNFKEQ. V lost 10 bases and J lost 4, with 11 bases in between. The CDR3 consists of 12 residues. This CDR3 reads CATLTAGNTIYF. The CDR3 coding sequence is TGTGCCACTCTTACAGCCGGAAACACCATATATTTT.

This chain connects TRBV27 to TRBJ2-2; 11 nucleotides line up with TRBD1. The CDR3 is made up of 15 amino acids. With V trimmed by 5 bases and J by 7 bases, 6 bases remained unmatched. CDR1 is MNHEY and CDR2 is SMNVEV in the germline V gene (reference sequence). Here the CDR3 reads CASSTRTGGLGELFF. CDR3 nucleotides: TGTGCCAGCAGTACTCGGACAGGGGGCCTCGGGGAGCTGTTTTTT.

The V gene is TRBV19, the J gene TRBJ2-5, with TRBD2 as a possible D gene (5 bases). Germline CDR1 LNHDA, CDR2 SQIVND (reference sequence). The CDR3 runs 13 residues. V lost 4 bases and J 1 base, leaving 7 bases between the germline ends. CDR3 bases: TGTGCCAGTAGTAGACTAACCCAAGAGACCCAGTACTTC. Translated, it gives CASSRLTQETQYF.

The count of this clone is one. The chain is built from TRBV5-6 and TRBJ1-2; 9 bases align to TRBD1. V was clipped by 4 bases and J by 7 bases; unmatched bases: 11. Germline values: CDR1 SGHDT, CDR2 YYEEEE. CDR3 length: 15 amino acids. The CDR3 is CASSRLQGAPAGYTF. The CDR3 region has the DNA TGTGCCAGCAGCCGACTACAGGGGGCACCAGCTGGCTACACCTTC.

The chain employs TRBV2 and TRBJ2-3; 10 nucleotides line up with TRBD1. CDR3 length equals 16 residues. V lost 2 bases to trimming and J lost 4 bases; unmatched junction nucleotides: 6. The germline gives CDR1 SNHLY, CDR2 FYNNEI. CDR3 residues: CASSETQTGGADTQYF. The CDR3 DNA sequence: TGTGCCAGCAGTGAAACCCAGACAGGGGGCGCAGATACGCAGTATTTT.

The DNA of the CDR3 is TGTGCCAGCAGCCGAAGGGGGTGGGCCGGGGAGCTGTTTTTT. This translates into CASSRRGWAGELFF. The chain carries TRBV11-3 and TRBJ2-2, with D possibly being TRBD1 (6 bases). The CDR3 spans 14 residues. Germline-derived CDR1 and CDR2 are SGHNT and YENEEA. V was trimmed by 5 bases and J by 6 bases, leaving 13 bases between them. The complete variable domain, with remaining parts taken from reference TRBV11-3 and TRBJ2-2, reads EAGVVQSPRYKIIEKKQPVAFWCNPISGHNTLYWYLQNLGQGPELLIRYENEEAVDDSQLPKDRFSAERLKGVDSTLKIQPAELGDSAVYLCASSRRGWAGELFFGEGSRLTVL.

The chain carries TRBV7-2 and TRBJ2-1; possibly TRBD1 or TRBD2 for D (5 bases each). Trimming took off 5 bases at V and 6 bases at J, with 14 bases between the two ends. The CDR3 is 14 amino acids. CDR1 and CDR2 (germline): SGHTA, FQGNSA. The CDR3 is CASSPRDPSNEQFF. CDR3 sequence (DNA): TGTGCCAGCAGCCCCCGGGACCCCTCCAATGAGCAGTTCTTC.

V is TRBV10-3 and J is TRBJ1-2; D remains unclear. Germline V lookup: CDR1 ENHRY, CDR2 SYGVKD. Trimming shortened V by 7 bases and J by 8 bases, and 23 bases separated the two germline ends. This CDR3 contains 15 residues. CDR3 coding DNA: TGTGCCATCATACCTGATCCCGAGGGTGTGGGAGGCTACACCTTC. Translated: CAIIPDPEGVGGYTF.

The chain carries TRBV9 and TRBJ2-7, with D possibly being TRBD2 (5 bases). The V gene's germline CDR1 is SGDLS and CDR2 YYNGEE. The CDR3 contains 15 residues. Between the trimmed V and J ends, which lost 0 bases and 0 bases, there was a span of 10 bases. The CDR3 here is CASSVGGLSSYEQYF. The CDR3 DNA is TGTGCCAGCAGCGTAGGAGGACTGAGCTCCTACGAGCAGTACTTC.

This sequence joins TRBV29-1 and TRBJ1-2; 11 bases map to TRBD1. V dropped 6 bases and J dropped 4; count of bases not matched to a gene: 4. This CDR3 region has 13 residues. Germline loops: CDR1 SQVTM, CDR2 ANQGSEA. The CDR3 here is CSVLGTGGYGYTF. DNA for the CDR3: TGCAGCGTCTTAGGGACAGGGGGCTATGGCTACACCTTC.

The count of this clone is one. This sequence joins TRBV4-3 and TRBJ1-5; no reliable D call. Trimming shortened V by 0 bases and J by 7 bases, and 10 bases separated the two germline ends. CDR3 length: 14 residues. Looked up from germline, CDR1 is LGHNA and CDR2 is YSLEER. This CDR3 is CASSQDSGGQPQHF. Written as DNA, the CDR3 is TGCGCCAGCAGCCAAGATTCGGGTGGACAGCCCCAGCATTTT.

The genes are TRBV12-3 or TRBV12-4 and TRBJ1-2; D might be TRBD1 (6 bases). With 6 bases removed from V and 7 bases from J, the gap between germline ends came to 9 bases. The CDR3 length is 11 residues. The CDR3 reads CASSNRAGYTF. CDR3 coding DNA: TGTGCCAGCAGCAACAGGGCTGGCTACACCTTC.

The chain employs TRBV27 and TRBJ2-5; possibly TRBD1 for D (6 bases). This CDR3 is built from 18 residues. V gave up 1 base and J gave up 5 bases, with 23 bases separating them. Looked up from germline, CDR1 is MNHEY and CDR2 is SMNVEV (reference sequence). The DNA for the CDR3 is TGTGCCAGCAGTTTATTACCCCCTGGGGCAGGGGTTTTGGAGACCCAGTACTTC. It codes for CASSLLPPGAGVLETQYF.

The chain carries TRBV4-3 and TRBJ1-2; D not resolved. The CDR3 runs to 17 residues. Trimming pared 1 base from V and 1 base from J, leaving 16 bases between. The germline gives CDR1 LGHNA, CDR2 YSLEER. CDR3 in amino acids: CASSQVTFAGFNYGYTF. CDR3 nucleotide sequence: TGCGCCAGCAGCCAAGTGACTTTTGCGGGTTTTAACTATGGCTACACCTTC.

The CDR3 region has the DNA TGTGCCAGTTCCGACAGGGGGCGTCGGGGCTACACCTTC. Translating gives CASSDRGRRGYTF. The chain is built from TRBV19 and TRBJ1-2; 10 bases agree with TRBD1. This CDR3 has 13 amino acids. V was pared by 8 bases and J by 8 bases, with 8 bases of the junction left unmatched. Germline CDR1 LNHDA, CDR2 SQIVND (reference sequence). Complete variable domain (other parts from reference TRBV19 and TRBJ1-2): DGGITQSPKYLFRKEGQNVTLSCEQNLNHDAMYWYRQDPGQGLRLIYYSQIVNDFQKGDIAEGYSVSREKKESFPLTVTSAQKNPTAFYLCASSDRGRRGYTFGSGTRLTVV.

The J gene is TRBJ2-7, the V gene TRBV25-1; no reliable D call. Germline V CDR1 and CDR2: MGHDK, SYGVNS. There are 14 residues in the CDR3. V was cut by 3 bases and J by 2 bases, with 11 bases left in between. The CDR3 DNA reads as TGTGCCAGCAGTGAGCCGGACGGAGCCTACGAGCAGTACTTC. Amino acids: CASSEPDGAYEQYF.

This clone occurred once. The rearrangement joins TRBV7-2 to TRBJ2-3; weak D call: TRBD2 (7 bases). This CDR3 has 15 amino acids. Trimming took 2 bases from V and 4 from J, leaving 13 bases between them. Germline CDR1 SGHTA, CDR2 FQGNSA. CDR3 sequence: CASSLRRGGPDTQYF. The CDR3 DNA sequence: TGTGCCAGCAGCTTAAGGAGGGGGGGCCCAGATACGCAGTATTTT. Filled out from reference TRBV7-2 and TRBJ2-3, the complete variable domain reads GAGVSQSPSNKVTEKGKDVELRCDPISGHTALYWYRQSLGQGLEFLIYFQGNSAPDKSGLPSDRFSAERTGGSVSTLTIQRTQQEDSAVYLCASSLRRGGPDTQYFGPGTRLTVL.

This chain uses TRBV13 with TRBJ2-2, with 12 bases matching TRBD2. CDR3 length equals 17 residues. CDR1 PRHDT and CDR2 FYEKMQ come from the germline V gene (reference sequence). Losses at the gene ends were 4 bases for V and 4 bases for J; bases not matched to a gene: 7. The CDR3 region has the DNA TGTGCCAGCAGCTCCCTAGCGGGGGGGCCCGGCACCGGGGAGCTGTTTTTT. Its translation: CASSSLAGGPGTGELFF.

The chain has TRBV4-1 and TRBJ1-1; D perhaps matches TRBD1 (6 bases). V lost 4 bases to trimming and J lost 4 bases, with 19 bases between them. The length of the CDR3 is 16 residues. Germline values: CDR1 MGHRA, CDR2 YSYEKL. The CDR3: CASSRDTGGGLTEAFF. The CDR3 coding sequence is TGCGCCAGCAGCCGCGATACGGGGGGCGGACTCACTGAAGCTTTCTTT.

The rearrangement links TRBV19 to TRBJ2-3; 14 positions match TRBD2. The germline V gene has CDR1 LNHDA and CDR2 SQIVND (reference sequence). Unmatched junction bases numbered 13, after V lost 0 bases and J lost 5 bases. The CDR3 contains 20 residues. The CDR3, as DNA: TGTGCCAGTAGTATAGATCCCCCCTCGACTAGCGGGGGGGCGGTAGATACGCAGTATTTT. This translates into CASSIDPPSTSGGAVDTQYF.

The chain recombines TRBV28 with TRBJ1-2; no reliable D call. This CDR3 has 14 residues. V gave up 6 bases and J gave up 1 base, with 12 bases separating them. Germline values: CDR1 MDHEN, CDR2 SYDVKM. As DNA, the CDR3 is TGTGCCAGCAGACCCGGGCCGGATAACTATGGCTACACCTTC. Translating it yields CASRPGPDNYGYTF.